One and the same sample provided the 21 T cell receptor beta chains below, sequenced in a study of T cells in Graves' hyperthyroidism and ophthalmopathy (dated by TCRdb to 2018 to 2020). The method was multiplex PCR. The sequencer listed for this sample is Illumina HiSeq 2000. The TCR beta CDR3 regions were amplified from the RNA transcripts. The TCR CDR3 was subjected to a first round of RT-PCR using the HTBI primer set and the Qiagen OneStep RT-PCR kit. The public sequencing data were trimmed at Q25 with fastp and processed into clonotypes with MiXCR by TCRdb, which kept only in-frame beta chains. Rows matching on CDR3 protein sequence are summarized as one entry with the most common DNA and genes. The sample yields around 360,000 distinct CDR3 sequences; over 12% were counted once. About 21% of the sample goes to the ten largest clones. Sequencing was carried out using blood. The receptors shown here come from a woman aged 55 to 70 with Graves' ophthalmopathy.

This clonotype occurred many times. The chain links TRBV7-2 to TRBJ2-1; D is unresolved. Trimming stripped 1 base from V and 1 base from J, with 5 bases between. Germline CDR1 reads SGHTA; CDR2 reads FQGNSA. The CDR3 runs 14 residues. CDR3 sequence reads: CASSLVASYNEQFF. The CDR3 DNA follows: TGTGCCAGCAGCTTAGTTGCTTCCTACAATGAGCAGTTCTTC.

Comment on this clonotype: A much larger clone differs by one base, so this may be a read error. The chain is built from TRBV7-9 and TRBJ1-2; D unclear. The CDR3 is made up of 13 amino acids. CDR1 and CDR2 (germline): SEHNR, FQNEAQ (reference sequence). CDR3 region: CVSSLENWDGYTF. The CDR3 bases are TGTGTCAGCAGCTTAGAGAATTGGGATGGCTACACCTTC.

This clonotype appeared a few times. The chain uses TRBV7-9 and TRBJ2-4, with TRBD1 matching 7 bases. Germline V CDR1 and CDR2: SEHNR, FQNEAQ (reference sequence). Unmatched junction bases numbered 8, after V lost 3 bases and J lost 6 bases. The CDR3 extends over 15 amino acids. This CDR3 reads CASSFRTGAVNIQYF. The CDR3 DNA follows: TGTGCCAGCAGCTTCCGAACAGGGGCCGTAAACATTCAGTACTTC.

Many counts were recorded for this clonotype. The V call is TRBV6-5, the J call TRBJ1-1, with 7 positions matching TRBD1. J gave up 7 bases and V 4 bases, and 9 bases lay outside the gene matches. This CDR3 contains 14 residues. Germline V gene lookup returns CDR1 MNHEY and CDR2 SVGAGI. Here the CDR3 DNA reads TGTGCCAGCAGTTTTCCGGGACAGCTATATGAAGCTTTCTTT. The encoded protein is CASSFPGQLYEAFF.

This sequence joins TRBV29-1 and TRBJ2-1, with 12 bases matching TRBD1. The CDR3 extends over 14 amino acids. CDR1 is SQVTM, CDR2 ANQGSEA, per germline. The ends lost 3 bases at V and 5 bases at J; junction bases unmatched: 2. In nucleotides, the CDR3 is TGCAGCGTTGAGGGACAGGGGGCAAACAATGAGCAGTTCTTC. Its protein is CSVEGQGANNEQFF.

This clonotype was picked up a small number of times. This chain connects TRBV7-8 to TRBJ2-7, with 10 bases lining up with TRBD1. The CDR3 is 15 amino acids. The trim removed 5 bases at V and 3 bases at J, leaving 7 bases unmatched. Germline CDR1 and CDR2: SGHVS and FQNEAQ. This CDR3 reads CASSHPWTGGYEQYF. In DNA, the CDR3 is TGTGCCAGCAGCCACCCGTGGACAGGGGGCTACGAGCAGTACTTC.

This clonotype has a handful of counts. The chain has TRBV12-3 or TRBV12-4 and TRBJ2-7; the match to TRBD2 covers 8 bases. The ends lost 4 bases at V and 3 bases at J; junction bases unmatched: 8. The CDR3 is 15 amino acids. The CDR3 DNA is TGTGCCAGCAGTTCATCACTAGCGGTCCTCTACGAGCAGTACTTC. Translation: CASSSSLAVLYEQYF.

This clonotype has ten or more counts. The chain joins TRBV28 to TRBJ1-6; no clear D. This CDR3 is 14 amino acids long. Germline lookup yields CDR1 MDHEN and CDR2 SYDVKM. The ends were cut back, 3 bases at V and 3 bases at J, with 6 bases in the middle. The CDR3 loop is CASSLGGYNSPLHF. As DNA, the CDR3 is TGTGCCAGCAGTTTGGGAGGCTATAATTCACCCCTCCACTTT. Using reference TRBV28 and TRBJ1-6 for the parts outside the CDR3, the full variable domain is DVKVTQSSRYLVKRTGEKVFLECVQDMDHENMFWYRQDPGLGLRLIYFSYDVKMKEKGDIPEGYSVSREKKERFSLILESASTNQTSMYLCASSLGGYNSPLHFGNGTRLTVT.

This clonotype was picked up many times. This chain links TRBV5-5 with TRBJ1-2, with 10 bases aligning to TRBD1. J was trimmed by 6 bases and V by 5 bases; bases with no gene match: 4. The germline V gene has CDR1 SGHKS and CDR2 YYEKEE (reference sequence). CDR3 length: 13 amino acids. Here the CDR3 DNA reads TGTGCCAGCAGTACCGGGACAGGGGATGGCTACACCTTC. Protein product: CASSTGTGDGYTF. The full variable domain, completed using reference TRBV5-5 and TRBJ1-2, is DAGVTQSPTHLIKTRGQQVTLRCSPISGHKSVSWYQQVLGQGPQFIFQYYEKEERGRGNFPDRFSARQFPNYSSELNVNALLLGDSALYLCASSTGTGDGYTFGSGTRLTVV.

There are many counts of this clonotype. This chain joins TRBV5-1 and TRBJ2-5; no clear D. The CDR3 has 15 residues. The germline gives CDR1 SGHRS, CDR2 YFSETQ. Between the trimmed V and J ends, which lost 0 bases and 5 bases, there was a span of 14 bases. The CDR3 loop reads CASSLASVGSETQYF. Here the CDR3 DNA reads TGCGCCAGCAGCTTGGCCTCAGTCGGATCGGAGACCCAGTACTTC.

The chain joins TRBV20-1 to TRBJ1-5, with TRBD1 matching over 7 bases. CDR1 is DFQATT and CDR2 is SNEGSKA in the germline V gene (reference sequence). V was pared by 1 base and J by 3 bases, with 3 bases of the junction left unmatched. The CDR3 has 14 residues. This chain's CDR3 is CSARVDRDNQPQHF. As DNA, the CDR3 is TGCAGTGCTAGAGTTGACAGGGACAATCAGCCCCAGCATTTT.

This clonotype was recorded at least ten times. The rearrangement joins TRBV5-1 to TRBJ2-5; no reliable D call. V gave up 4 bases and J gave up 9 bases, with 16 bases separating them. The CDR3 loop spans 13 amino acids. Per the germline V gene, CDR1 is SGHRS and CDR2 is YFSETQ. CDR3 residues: CASSTDGPGPQYF. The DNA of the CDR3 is TGCGCCAGCAGCACGGACGGACCTGGTCCCCAGTACTTC. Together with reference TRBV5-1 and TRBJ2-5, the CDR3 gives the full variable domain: KAGVTQTPRYLIKTRGQQVTLSCSPISGHRSVSWYQQTPGQGLQFLFEYFSETQRNKGNFPGRFSGRQFSNSRSEMNVSTLELGDSALYLCASSTDGPGPQYFGPGTRLLVL.

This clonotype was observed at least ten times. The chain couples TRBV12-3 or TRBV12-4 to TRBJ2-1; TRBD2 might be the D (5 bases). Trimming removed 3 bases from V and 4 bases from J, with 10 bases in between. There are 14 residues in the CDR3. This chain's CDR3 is CASSFLTSYNEQFF. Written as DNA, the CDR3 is TGTGCCAGCAGTTTCCTTACTAGTTACAATGAGCAGTTCTTC.

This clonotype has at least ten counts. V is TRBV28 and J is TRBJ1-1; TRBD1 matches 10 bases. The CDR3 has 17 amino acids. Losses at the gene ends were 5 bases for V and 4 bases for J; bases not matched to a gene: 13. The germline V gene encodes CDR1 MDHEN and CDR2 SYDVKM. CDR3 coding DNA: TGTGCCAGCAGTCTAACCGGGACAGGGGCTCGTGGCACTGAAGCTTTCTTT. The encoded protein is CASSLTGTGARGTEAFF.

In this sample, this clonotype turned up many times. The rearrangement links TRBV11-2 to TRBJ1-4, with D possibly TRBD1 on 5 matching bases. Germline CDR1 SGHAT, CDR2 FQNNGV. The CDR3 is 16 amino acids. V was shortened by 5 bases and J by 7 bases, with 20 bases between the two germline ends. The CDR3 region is CASSKRGTWTGEKLFF. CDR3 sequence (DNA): TGTGCCAGCAGCAAAAGGGGCACTTGGACGGGTGAAAAACTGTTTTTT.

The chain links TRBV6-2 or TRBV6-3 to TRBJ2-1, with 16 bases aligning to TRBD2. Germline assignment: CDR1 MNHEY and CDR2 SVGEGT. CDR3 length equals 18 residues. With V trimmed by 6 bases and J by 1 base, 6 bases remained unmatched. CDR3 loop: CASSKGLAGGKSYNEQFF. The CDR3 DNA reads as TGTGCCAGCAGCAAGGGACTAGCGGGAGGGAAATCCTACAATGAGCAGTTCTTC.

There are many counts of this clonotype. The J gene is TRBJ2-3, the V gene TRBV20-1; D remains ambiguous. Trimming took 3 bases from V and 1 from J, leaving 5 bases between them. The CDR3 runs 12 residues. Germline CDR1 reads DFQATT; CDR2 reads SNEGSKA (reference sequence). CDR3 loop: CSASEGTDTQYF. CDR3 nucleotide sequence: TGCAGTGCTAGCGAGGGCACAGATACGCAGTATTTT.

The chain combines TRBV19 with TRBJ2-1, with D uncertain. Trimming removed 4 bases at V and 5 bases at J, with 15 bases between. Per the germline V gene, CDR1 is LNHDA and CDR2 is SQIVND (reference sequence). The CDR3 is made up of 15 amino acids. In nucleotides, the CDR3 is TGTGCCAGTAGTACATACCCCGACGGAAACAATGAGCAGTTCTTC. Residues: CASSTYPDGNNEQFF.

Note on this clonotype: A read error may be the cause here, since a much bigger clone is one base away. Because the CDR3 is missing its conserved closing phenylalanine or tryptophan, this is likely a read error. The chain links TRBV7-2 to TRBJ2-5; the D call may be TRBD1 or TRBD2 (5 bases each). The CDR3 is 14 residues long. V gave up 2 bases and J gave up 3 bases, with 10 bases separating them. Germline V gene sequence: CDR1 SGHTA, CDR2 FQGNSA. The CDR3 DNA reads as TGTGCCAGCAGCTTATACGGGACCAAAGAGACCCAGTACTTA. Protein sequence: CASSLYGTKETQYL.

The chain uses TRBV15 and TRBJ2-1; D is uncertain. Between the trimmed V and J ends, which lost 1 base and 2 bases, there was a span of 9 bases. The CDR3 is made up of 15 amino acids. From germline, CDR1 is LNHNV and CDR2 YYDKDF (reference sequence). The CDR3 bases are TGTGCCACCAGCAGAGTTACCTTCCCCTACAATGAGCAGTTCTTC. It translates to CATSRVTFPYNEQFF.

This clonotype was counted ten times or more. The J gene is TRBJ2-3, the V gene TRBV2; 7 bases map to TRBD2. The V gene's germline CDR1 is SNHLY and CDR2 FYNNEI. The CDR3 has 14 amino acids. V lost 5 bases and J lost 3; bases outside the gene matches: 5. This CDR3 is CASSKDGRTDTQYF. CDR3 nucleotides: TGTGCCAGCAGTAAGGACGGGAGGACAGATACGCAGTATTTT.